Below are 9 T cell receptor beta chains sequenced from a single sample in a study of CD8+CD57+ T cells in acquired aplastic anemia. The use of genomic DNA as template underpinned the TCR beta VDJ and CDR3 profiling. TCRdb re-called the reads with MiXCR, one entry per CDR3 protein. The repertoire holds about 190,000 distinct CDR3 sequences, approximately 52% seen once, with approximately 15% in the top ten. The specimen was sorted CD4+, CD8+, or CD8+CD57+ T cells (not recorded which) from PBMCs. These receptors originate from a human donor in good health, serving as a control.

The chain uses TRBV2 and TRBJ2-4, with 11 bases that match TRBD1. CDR1 and CDR2 (germline): SNHLY, FYNNEI. The CDR3 spans 16 residues. The V and J ends lost 6 bases and 1 base, in that order; junction bases with no gene match: 5. The CDR3 coding sequence is TGTGCCAGCAGGGGTGGACAGGGGGCGGCCAAAAACATTCAGTACTTC. Residues: CASRGGQGAAKNIQYF.

Ten or more counts support this clonotype. The chain links TRBV4-1 to TRBJ2-1; TRBD1 is a possible D gene (7 bases). The germline V gene has CDR1 MGHRA and CDR2 YSYEKL. V shed 1 base and J shed 7 bases, with 20 bases lying between them. The CDR3 sequence is 17 residues long. CDR3: CASSQGGSGAGGNEQFF. The DNA of the CDR3 is TGCGCCAGCAGCCAAGGTGGGTCCGGAGCAGGGGGGAATGAGCAGTTCTTC.

As regards this clonotype: At one boundary the junction diverges from the germline segment, which might be a read error. The rearrangement links TRBV10-3 to TRBJ2-5; TRBD1 matches at 8 bases. Germline CDR1 is ENHRY and CDR2 is SYGVKD. The CDR3 contains 14 residues. In nucleotides, the CDR3 is TGTGCCAGCAGTTCCGGGACAGGCGTGAGGACCCAGTACTTC. The encoded protein is CASSSGTGVRTQYF.

This clonotype appeared many times. This chain links TRBV14 with TRBJ2-7; 8 bases agree with TRBD2. V trimming: 4 bases; J trimming: 5 bases; junction bases outside the gene matches: 10. From germline, CDR1 is SGHDN and CDR2 FVKESK. This CDR3 has 15 amino acids. The CDR3 nucleotides read TGTGCCAGCAGCCCAACGGGAGGGCGAGTGGACGAGCAGTACTTC. This translates into CASSPTGGRVDEQYF.

The V and J genes are TRBV2 and TRBJ2-1; 9 bases map to TRBD1. CDR3 length: 15 amino acids. V lost 3 bases, J lost 15 bases, and 15 bases stayed unmatched. Germline V gene sequence: CDR1 SNHLY, CDR2 FYNNEI. The DNA for the CDR3 is TGTGCCAGCAGTGAGGGGACAGGGCCAAGTTCCCCCGCGTTCTTC. The encoded protein is CASSEGTGPSSPAFF.

The chain combines TRBV24-1 with TRBJ1-3; the D gene is possibly TRBD1 (5 bases). The V end was cut by 8 bases, the J end by 0 bases, with 7 bases between. The CDR3 length is 13 residues. Germline V lookup: CDR1 KGHDR, CDR2 SFDVKD. The CDR3 protein is CATTDSSGNTIYF. For the CDR3, the DNA is TGTGCCACCACTGACAGCTCTGGAAACACCATATATTTT.

The chain uses TRBV2 and TRBJ1-1; a possible D gene is TRBD1 (6 bases). Per germline, CDR1 SNHLY and CDR2 FYNNEI. This CDR3 comprises 16 residues. V dropped 4 bases and J dropped 5 bases, with 20 bases sitting between them. The CDR3 protein is CASSAPLGTGRTEAFF. CDR3 DNA sequence: TGTGCCAGCAGTGCCCCTTTGGGTACAGGGCGGACTGAAGCTTTCTTT.

This chain links TRBV2 with TRBJ1-6; 9 bases agree with TRBD1. V was clipped by 8 bases and J by 7 bases; unmatched bases: 9. CDR1 is SNHLY, CDR2 FYNNEI, per germline. The CDR3 sequence is 15 residues long. The CDR3: CASVVTGTGNSPLHF. Written as DNA, the CDR3 is TGTGCCAGCGTTGTAACCGGGACAGGGAATTCACCCCTCCACTTT.

In its sample, this clonotype was seen a few times. This may be a read error, as it is one base from a much larger clone. V is TRBV2 and J is TRBJ2-2; either TRBD1 or TRBD2 may supply D (5 bases each). Looked up from germline, CDR1 is SNHLY and CDR2 is FYNNEI. This CDR3 comprises 17 residues. The V gene lost 5 bases and the J gene lost 7 bases, with 23 bases spanning the gap. CDR3 in amino acids: CASSSTWGEGRGGELFF. As DNA, the CDR3 is TGTGCCAGCAGTTCGACATGGGGCGAGGGGAGAGGCGGGGAGCTGTTTTTT. The complete variable domain, with remaining parts taken from reference TRBV2 and TRBJ2-2, reads EPEVTQTPSHQVTQMGQEVILRCVPISNHLYFYWYRQILGQKVEFLVSFYNNEISEKSEIFDDQFSVERPDGSNFTLKIRSTKLEDSAMYFCASSSTWGEGRGGELFFGEGSRLTVL.